A single sample is the source of the 20 T cell receptor beta chains below, sequenced in a study of T cells in Graves' hyperthyroidism and ophthalmopathy. What was amplified from RNA transcripts were TCR beta CDR3 regions. An initial round of RT-PCR targeting the TCR CDR3 relied on the HTBI primer set. TCRdb processed the multiplex PCR reads anew with MiXCR; each CDR3 protein has one entry. The table lists a few hundred thousand distinct CDR3 sequences, about 15% of them singletons. Sample: blood. The receptors derive from a woman under 40 with Graves' hyperthyroidism that later progressed to Graves' ophthalmopathy.

The chain recombines TRBV7-9 with TRBJ2-3; D unresolved. This CDR3 has 18 residues. The V gene lost 5 bases and the J gene lost 0 bases, with 21 bases spanning the gap. Germline assignment: CDR1 SEHNR and CDR2 FQNEAQ (reference sequence). This CDR3 reads CASSISSYYSQSTDTQYF. In DNA, the CDR3 is TGTGCCAGCAGCATATCGTCGTATTACTCCCAAAGCACAGATACGCAGTATTTT. The full variable domain, in which reference TRBV7-9 and TRBJ2-3 provide the parts outside the CDR3, is DTGVSQNPRHKITKRGQNVTFRCDPISEHNRLYWYRQTLGQGPEFLTYFQNEAQLEKSRLLSDRFSAERPKGSFSTLEIQRTEQGDSAMYLCASSISSYYSQSTDTQYFGPGTRLTVL.

The table lists this clonotype with many counts. J is TRBJ1-6 and V is TRBV3-1, with a possible D match to TRBD1 (5 bases). Trimming left V 1 base short and J 10 bases short, with 17 bases between. CDR1 LGHDT and CDR2 YNNKEL come from the germline V gene (reference sequence). This CDR3 comprises 16 residues. CDR3 DNA sequence: TGTGCCAGCAGCCAAGGGTGGCCAGGGACGCGATCACCCCTCCACTTT. Its translation: CASSQGWPGTRSPLHF.

In this sample, this clonotype turned up many times. This sequence joins TRBV9 and TRBJ2-1; D ambiguous. The CDR3 extends over 13 amino acids. Trimming left V 6 bases short and J 8 bases short, with 15 bases between. The germline CDR1 and CDR2 sequences are SGDLS and YYNGEE. CDR3 coding DNA: TGTGCCAGCACCCGGTTGGGGATCGATGAGCAGTTCTTC. This encodes CASTRLGIDEQFF.

This clonotype was observed at least ten times. The rearrangement links TRBV7-2 to TRBJ1-3; possibly TRBD1 for D (5 bases). The V gene lost 1 base and the J gene lost 3 bases, with 22 bases spanning the gap. The CDR3 loop spans 19 amino acids. From germline, CDR1 is SGHTA and CDR2 FQGNSA. Here the CDR3 reads CASSLETAYGRRRGNTIYF. CDR3 bases: TGTGCCAGCAGCTTAGAGACAGCGTATGGAAGGAGGCGTGGAAACACCATATATTTT. The complete variable domain, with remaining parts taken from reference TRBV7-2 and TRBJ1-3, reads GAGVSQSPSNKVTEKGKDVELRCDPISGHTALYWYRQSLGQGLEFLIYFQGNSAPDKSGLPSDRFSAERTGGSVSTLTIQRTQQEDSAVYLCASSLETAYGRRRGNTIYFGEGSWLTVV.

This clonotype was seen at least ten times. V and J are TRBV6-5 and TRBJ1-1; D is unclear. The CDR3 has 14 amino acids. Trimming took 2 bases from V and 4 from J, leaving 11 bases between them. In germline, CDR1 is MNHEY, CDR2 SVGAGI. In nucleotides, the CDR3 is TGTGCCAGCAGTTACAGGGTATGGAGCACTGAAGCTTTCTTT. Translated, it gives CASSYRVWSTEAFF.

This clonotype has ten or more counts. The chain joins TRBV25-1 to TRBJ1-1, with 7 nucleotides matching TRBD1. Germline lookup yields CDR1 MGHDK and CDR2 SYGVNS. V dropped 4 bases and J dropped 4; count of bases not matched to a gene: 12. The CDR3 has 16 amino acids. The CDR3 coding sequence is TGTGCCAGCAGTGGGACAGTAGACAGGGAGTTCACTGAAGCTTTCTTT. Translation gives CASSGTVDREFTEAFF.

The CDR3 coding sequence is TGCAGTGCTAGTGGAGGGGCGGGCCACAATGAGCAGTTCTTC. Encoded protein: CSASGGAGHNEQFF. The chain recombines TRBV20-1 with TRBJ2-1; D is perhaps TRBD2 (6 bases). CDR1 DFQATT and CDR2 SNEGSKA come from the germline V gene (reference sequence). The CDR3 spans 14 residues. The germline V and J ends were trimmed by 3 bases and 5 bases, with 14 bases remaining between them.

This clonotype was detected many times. The chain carries TRBV18 and TRBJ2-3; the match to TRBD2 covers 9 bases. The CDR3 length is 16 residues. Looked up from germline, CDR1 is KGHSH and CDR2 is LQKENI. V shed 1 base, J shed 0 bases, and the junction held 2 bases outside the gene matches. The CDR3 DNA is TGTGCCAGCTCACCACAGACTAGCGGTAGCACAGATACGCAGTATTTT. Translated: CASSPQTSGSTDTQYF.

There are a few counts of this clonotype. This sequence joins TRBV5-4 and TRBJ1-1; unclear D gene. The germline CDR1 and CDR2 sequences are SGHNT and YYREEE (reference sequence). This CDR3 spans 13 amino acids. Trimming left V 4 bases short and J 2 bases short, with 9 bases between. The CDR3 loop reads CASSVQQNTEAFF. Here the CDR3 DNA reads TGTGCCAGCAGCGTACAGCAAAACACTGAAGCTTTCTTT.

V usage is TRBV18 and J usage is TRBJ2-4; 7 nucleotides agree with TRBD1. This CDR3 contains 16 residues. J was trimmed by 1 base and V by 5 bases; bases with no gene match: 8. Per germline, CDR1 KGHSH and CDR2 LQKENI. The CDR3, as DNA: TGTGCCAGCTCATTGACAGGGCCTGGGGCCAAAAACATTCAGTACTTC. Protein: CASSLTGPGAKNIQYF.

At least ten counts were recorded for this clonotype. This chain connects TRBV12-3 or TRBV12-4 to TRBJ1-4; D unresolved. V lost 5 bases and J 5 bases, leaving 6 bases between the germline ends. This CDR3 comprises 12 residues. CDR3 nucleotides: TGTGCCAGCAGTCTCAACAATGAAAAACTGTTTTTT. Protein sequence: CASSLNNEKLFF.

This clonotype was detected ten times or more. V gene TRBV28 combines with J gene TRBJ1-1; D gene unclear. The CDR3 is made up of 15 amino acids. Germline V gene lookup returns CDR1 MDHEN and CDR2 SYDVKM. V lost 2 bases and J 0 bases, leaving 10 bases between the germline ends. CDR3 DNA sequence: TGTGCCAGCAGTTTAGGGAGCAGGCTGAACACTGAAGCTTTCTTT. Encoded protein: CASSLGSRLNTEAFF.

The sample holds many counts of this clonotype. The chain links TRBV27 to TRBJ1-4; D not resolved. The CDR3 loop spans 16 amino acids. V was shortened by 4 bases and J by 0 bases, with 12 bases between the two germline ends. Germline values: CDR1 MNHEY, CDR2 SMNVEV (reference sequence). The chain's CDR3 is CASSSSPRATNEKLFF. Here the CDR3 DNA reads TGTGCCAGCAGTTCCTCCCCCCGTGCAACTAATGAAAAACTGTTTTTT.

This clonotype was found many times. The chain joins TRBV4-3 to TRBJ1-2; D uncertain. The germline V gene has CDR1 LGHNA and CDR2 YSLEER. The CDR3 contains 13 residues. Between the trimmed V and J ends, which lost 0 bases and 6 bases, there was a span of 8 bases. Here the CDR3 reads CASSQDRENGYTF. The CDR3 DNA follows: TGCGCCAGCAGCCAAGATCGGGAGAATGGCTACACCTTC.

This clonotype came up a few times. The rearrangement joins TRBV7-3 to TRBJ2-2; D is ambiguous. Germline V CDR1 and CDR2: SGHTA, FQGTGA. The CDR3 has 14 residues. Between the trimmed V and J ends, which lost 0 bases and 3 bases, there was a span of 5 bases. This CDR3 reads CASSLTRYTGELFF. In DNA, the CDR3 is TGTGCCAGCAGCTTAACCAGATACACCGGGGAGCTGTTTTTT.

This clonotype was counted ten times or more. The chain has TRBV7-2 and TRBJ1-6, with 9 nucleotides matching TRBD1. Unmatched junction bases numbered 2, after V lost 1 base and J lost 10 bases. This CDR3 is built from 14 residues. The germline gives CDR1 SGHTA, CDR2 FQGNSA. CDR3 DNA sequence: TGTGCCAGCAGCTTAGACAGGGGGCAGTCACCCCTCCACTTT. Protein product: CASSLDRGQSPLHF.

This clonotype occurred many times. The chain links TRBV20-1 to TRBJ1-5, with D uncertain. The CDR3 has 12 residues. V lost 0 bases and J 3 bases, leaving 3 bases between the germline ends. Germline CDR1 and CDR2: DFQATT and SNEGSKA (reference sequence). The CDR3 bases are TGCAGTGCTAGAGACCCCAATCAGCCCCAGCATTTT. Protein product: CSARDPNQPQHF.

This clonotype came up a few times. V usage is TRBV11-2 and J usage is TRBJ2-7; weak D call: TRBD1 (5 bases). V gave up 6 bases and J gave up 2 bases, with 17 bases separating them. CDR1 and CDR2 (germline): SGHAT, FQNNGV. This CDR3 contains 15 residues. The DNA of the CDR3 is TGTGCCAGCAGGAGACTGGGCAGGGAAACCTACGAGCAGTACTTC. It encodes CASRRLGRETYEQYF.

This clonotype was seen many times. This chain connects TRBV7-9 to TRBJ1-2; weak D call: TRBD1 (6 bases). Trimming pared 7 bases from V and 5 bases from J, leaving 20 bases between. This CDR3 contains 15 residues. CDR1 SEHNR and CDR2 FQNEAQ come from the germline V gene (reference sequence). The CDR3 DNA is TGTGCCAGCACCCATCCGGGACACCAAGCTTATGGCTACACCTTC. Amino acids: CASTHPGHQAYGYTF.

CDR3: CASSVPHGAEGHTGELFF. CDR3 in DNA: TGTGCCAGCAGCGTCCCCCATGGGGCAGAGGGTCATACCGGGGAGCTGTTTTTT. The V gene is TRBV9, the J gene TRBJ2-2; D may correspond to TRBD1 or TRBD2 (5 bases each). The germline V gene has CDR1 SGDLS and CDR2 YYNGEE. The CDR3 sequence is 18 residues long. V lost 2 bases to trimming and J lost 5 bases, with 22 bases between them.